The clone carrying this T cell receptor beta chain has a single count. The use of genomic DNA as template underpinned the TCR beta VDJ and CDR3 profiling. TCRdb re-called the reads with MiXCR, one entry per CDR3 protein. The table has under 250,000 distinct CDR3 sequences, over 55% seen once. This record belongs to a study of CD8+CD57+ T cells in acquired aplastic anemia. Looking at the study overall: Mean DNA quantity obtained from sorted CD4+ and CD8+ cells was 2.5 to 4 ug.

The junction had 16 bases not matched to a gene; V was cut back by 8 bases and J by 2 bases. Germline V gene lookup returns CDR1 SNHLY and CDR2 FYNNEI. The CDR3 runs to 19 residues. Whoever was chosen for sequencing had shown CD8+CD57+ cell expansion by flow cytometry. The chain employs TRBV2 and TRBJ2-6; TRBD1 aligns across 9 bases. The sample consisted of sorted CD4+, CD8+, or CD8+CD57+ T cells (not recorded which) from PBMCs. This clonotype originated in a human donor with aplastic anemia. The CDR3 loop reads CASQGTGLGTLAGANVLTF. The CDR3 DNA is TGTGCCAGCCAAGGGACAGGGCTGGGGACCCTGGCTGGGGCCAACGTCCTGACTTTC.